Each of the 18 T cell receptor beta chains below was sequenced from the same sample in a study of T cell responses to AZD1222 COVID-19 vaccine. Measured with immunoSEQ multiplex PCR; TCRdb has only the in-frame clones, and not every one. This sample has 180,000 or so clones, with approximately 90% found just once. Sequenced material: peripheral blood, taken 28 days after the second AZD1222 dose. Receptors were obtained from an adult who received the AZD1222 COVID-19 vaccine.

This clone came up once. The J gene is TRBJ1-1, the V gene TRBV30, with D unclear. There are 14 residues in the CDR3. Germline values: CDR1 GTSNPN, CDR2 SVGIG (reference sequence). V lost 0 bases to trimming and J lost 1 base, with 9 bases between them. The CDR3 region is CAWSVEGGNTEAFF. The CDR3 coding sequence is TGTGCCTGGAGTGTAGAGGGAGGGAACACTGAAGCTTTCTTT. Complete variable domain (other parts from reference TRBV30 and TRBJ1-1): SQTIHQWPATLVQPVGSPLSLECTVEGTSNPNLYWYRQAAGRGLQLLFYSVGIGQISSEVPQNLSASRPQDRQFILSSKKLLLSDSGFYLCAWSVEGGNTEAFFGQGTRLTVV.

In its sample, this clone was seen once. At the DNA level, this CDR3 is encoded by other sequences in the same sample as well. The V gene is TRBV29-1, the J gene TRBJ1-2; D is unresolved. Germline lookup yields CDR1 SQVTM and CDR2 ANQGSEA. Trimming stripped 1 base from V and 2 bases from J, with 5 bases between. This CDR3 has 12 amino acids. The CDR3 region has the DNA TGCAGCGTTGAAGGGTCAAACTATGGCTACACCTTC. Translation: CSVEGSNYGYTF.

The genes are TRBV5-6 and TRBJ1-5; tentatively, D is TRBD1 (5 bases). The CDR3 runs to 15 residues. Per germline, CDR1 SGHDT and CDR2 YYEEEE. Trimming left V 2 bases short and J 7 bases short, with 16 bases between. CDR3 nucleotide sequence: TGTGCCAGCAGCTTACGTGGGGCAGGGCTCCAGCCCCAGCATTTT. Its protein product is CASSLRGAGLQPQHF.

This clone was seen once. The chain couples TRBV6-1 to TRBJ2-2; D is unclear. Germline loops: CDR1 MNHNS, CDR2 SASEGT. This CDR3 region has 13 residues. V was pared by 3 bases and J by 1 base, with 3 bases between. CDR3 coding DNA: TGTGCCAGCAGTGACGGGAACACCGGGGAGCTGTTTTTT. Translated, it gives CASSDGNTGELFF.

This chain connects TRBV6-1 to TRBJ2-1, with D perhaps matching TRBD1 or TRBD2 (6 bases each). The CDR3 runs 14 residues. Trimming cost V 2 bases and J 14 bases, with 19 bases left between them. CDR1 is MNHNS, CDR2 SASEGT, per germline. The CDR3 loop reads CASSEWGLARVKFF. The CDR3 nucleotides read TGTGCCAGCAGTGAATGGGGGCTAGCGCGAGTCAAGTTCTTC.

V gene TRBV29-1 combines with J gene TRBJ1-4; no definite D call. The germline CDR1 and CDR2 sequences are SQVTM and ANQGSEA. V gave up 4 bases and J gave up 0 bases, with 12 bases separating them. The CDR3 contains 15 residues. As DNA, the CDR3 is TGCAGCGTTGTAGGCGAAGTTGCAACTAATGAAAAACTGTTTTTT. It is translated as CSVVGEVATNEKLFF.

The genes are TRBV30 and TRBJ1-4; a weak D match, TRBD1 (5 bases). This CDR3 region has 15 residues. V shed 1 base and J shed 5 bases, with 14 bases lying between them. Germline values: CDR1 GTSNPN, CDR2 SVGIG (reference sequence). For the CDR3, the DNA is TGTGCCTGGAGTGGAAAAGACAGCCTAAATGAAAAACTGTTTTTT. It specifies CAWSGKDSLNEKLFF.

The chain is built from TRBV7-3 and TRBJ1-1, with unresolved D. V gave up 4 bases and J gave up 2 bases, with 11 bases separating them. CDR1 SGHTA and CDR2 FQGTGA come from the germline V gene. This CDR3 comprises 14 residues. As DNA, the CDR3 is TGTGCCAGCAGCTCTTCTAGGTCAAACACTGAAGCTTTCTTT. Amino acids: CASSSSRSNTEAFF.

This sequence joins TRBV5-4 and TRBJ2-1; 9 bases agree with TRBD2. CDR1 and CDR2 (germline): SGHNT, YYREEE (reference sequence). Trimming took 5 bases from V and 4 from J; bases not matched to a gene: 16. The CDR3 is 18 amino acids. DNA of the CDR3: TGTGCCAGCAGTTCCGCGGGACTAGCCCAAAGAAGATACAATGAGCAGTTCTTC. Translated: CASSSAGLAQRRYNEQFF.

The V gene is TRBV14, the J gene TRBJ2-1; D ambiguous. The CDR3 length is 17 residues. Germline-derived CDR1 and CDR2 are SGHDN and FVKESK. Trimming took 0 bases from V and 4 from J, leaving 16 bases between them. The CDR3 reads CASSQDLPGPWYNEQFF. The CDR3 DNA reads TGTGCCAGCAGCCAAGATCTTCCGGGCCCCTGGTACAATGAGCAGTTCTTC.

This sequence joins TRBV7-2 and TRBJ1-1; a possible D gene is TRBD1 (5 bases). The V end lost 2 bases, the J end lost 4 bases, and 8 bases lay between the germline ends. The CDR3 covers 13 residues. Germline V CDR1 and CDR2: SGHTA, FQGNSA. The CDR3 region is CASSLRQSTEAFF. CDR3 in DNA: TGTGCCAGCAGCTTACGACAGAGCACTGAAGCTTTCTTT. The variable domain in full, completed from reference TRBV7-2 and TRBJ1-1, reads GAGVSQSPSNKVTEKGKDVELRCDPISGHTALYWYRQSLGQGLEFLIYFQGNSAPDKSGLPSDRFSAERTGGSVSTLTIQRTQQEDSAVYLCASSLRQSTEAFFGQGTRLTVV.

The CDR3 spells CASSLDARGTEKLFF. CDR3 bases: TGCGCCAGCAGCTTGGATGCCAGGGGGACTGAAAAACTGTTTTTT. V usage is TRBV5-1 and J usage is TRBJ1-4; 7 nucleotides align to TRBD1. The V gene's germline CDR1 is SGHRS and CDR2 YFSETQ. The CDR3 runs to 15 residues. Trimming at V came to 0 bases and at J to 7 bases, leaving 6 bases not matched to a gene.

The gene calls are TRBV2 and TRBJ1-5; D not resolved. CDR3 size: 15 residues. CDR1 and CDR2 from the germline V gene are SNHLY and FYNNEI. V was cut by 6 bases and J by 0 bases, with 12 bases left in between. CDR3: CASREDGTSNQPQHF. CDR3 bases: TGTGCCAGCAGAGAGGACGGAACTAGCAATCAGCCCCAGCATTTT.

The gene calls are TRBV11-2 and TRBJ2-1, with TRBD2 identical over 7 bases. The CDR3 length is 13 residues. Trimming at V came to 5 bases and at J to 7 bases, leaving 5 bases not matched to a gene. Germline lookup yields CDR1 SGHAT and CDR2 FQNNGV. The CDR3 DNA reads TGTGCCAGCAGCACGGGACTACCAAATGAGCAGTTCTTC. The encoded protein is CASSTGLPNEQFF.

This clone has a single count. CDR3 amino acids: CAWWAGRSYEQYF. The CDR3 bases are TGTGCCTGGTGGGCAGGGCGCTCCTACGAGCAGTACTTC. This chain joins TRBV30 and TRBJ2-7, with D maybe TRBD1 (5 bases). Germline V gene lookup returns CDR1 GTSNPN and CDR2 SVGIG (reference sequence). The V gene lost 5 bases and the J gene lost 0 bases, with 11 bases spanning the gap. The CDR3 is made up of 13 amino acids.

V gene TRBV6-5 combines with J gene TRBJ2-7; D remains ambiguous. This CDR3 contains 14 residues. With 6 bases removed from V and 2 bases from J, the gap between germline ends came to 14 bases. Germline assignment: CDR1 MNHEY and CDR2 SVGAGI. The CDR3 sequence: CASRATRTTYEQYF. CDR3 nucleotides: TGTGCCAGCAGGGCCACCAGGACCACCTACGAGCAGTACTTC.

The chain recombines TRBV30 with TRBJ1-1; TRBD1 might be the D (6 bases). CDR3 length: 14 residues. V was shortened by 2 bases and J by 0 bases, with 10 bases between the two germline ends. In germline, CDR1 is GTSNPN, CDR2 SVGIG (reference sequence). The CDR3 loop reads CAWSPGTLNTEAFF. The CDR3 DNA sequence: TGTGCCTGGAGTCCCGGGACACTGAACACTGAAGCTTTCTTT.

The chain is built from TRBV11-2 and TRBJ1-2, with D maybe TRBD1 (6 bases). With 2 bases removed from V and 2 bases from J, the gap between germline ends came to 12 bases. The CDR3 runs to 15 residues. The germline V gene encodes CDR1 SGHAT and CDR2 FQNNGV. The CDR3 DNA reads as TGTGCCAGCAGCTTAAATGTAGGGGGAAACTATGGCTACACCTTC. This codes for CASSLNVGGNYGYTF.